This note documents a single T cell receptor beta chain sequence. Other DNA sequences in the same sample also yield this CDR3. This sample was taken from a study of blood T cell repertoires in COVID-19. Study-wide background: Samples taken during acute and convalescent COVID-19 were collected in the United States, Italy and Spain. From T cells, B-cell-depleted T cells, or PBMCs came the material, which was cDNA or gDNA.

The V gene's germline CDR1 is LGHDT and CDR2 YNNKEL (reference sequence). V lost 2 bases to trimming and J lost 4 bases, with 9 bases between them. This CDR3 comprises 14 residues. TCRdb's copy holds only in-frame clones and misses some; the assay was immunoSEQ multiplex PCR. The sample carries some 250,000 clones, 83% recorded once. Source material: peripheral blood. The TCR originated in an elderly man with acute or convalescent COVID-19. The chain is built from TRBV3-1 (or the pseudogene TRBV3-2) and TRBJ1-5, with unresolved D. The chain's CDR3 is CASSQSGGNQPQHF. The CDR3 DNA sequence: TGTGCCAGCAGCCAATCCGGCGGTAATCAGCCCCAGCATTTT.